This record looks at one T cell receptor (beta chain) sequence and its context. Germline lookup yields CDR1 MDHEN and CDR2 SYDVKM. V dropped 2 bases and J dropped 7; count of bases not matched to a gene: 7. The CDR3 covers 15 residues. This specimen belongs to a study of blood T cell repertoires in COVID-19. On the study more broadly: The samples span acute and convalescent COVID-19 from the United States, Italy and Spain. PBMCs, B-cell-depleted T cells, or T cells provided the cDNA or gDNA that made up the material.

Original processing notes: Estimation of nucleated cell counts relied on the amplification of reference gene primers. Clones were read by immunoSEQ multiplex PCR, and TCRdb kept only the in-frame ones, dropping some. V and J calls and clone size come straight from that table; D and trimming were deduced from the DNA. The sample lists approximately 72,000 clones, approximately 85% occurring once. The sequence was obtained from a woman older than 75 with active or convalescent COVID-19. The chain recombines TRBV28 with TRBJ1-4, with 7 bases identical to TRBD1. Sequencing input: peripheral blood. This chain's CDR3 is CASSLPDREAEKLFF. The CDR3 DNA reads TGTGCCAGCAGTTTACCCGACAGGGAGGCTGAAAAACTGTTTTTT.